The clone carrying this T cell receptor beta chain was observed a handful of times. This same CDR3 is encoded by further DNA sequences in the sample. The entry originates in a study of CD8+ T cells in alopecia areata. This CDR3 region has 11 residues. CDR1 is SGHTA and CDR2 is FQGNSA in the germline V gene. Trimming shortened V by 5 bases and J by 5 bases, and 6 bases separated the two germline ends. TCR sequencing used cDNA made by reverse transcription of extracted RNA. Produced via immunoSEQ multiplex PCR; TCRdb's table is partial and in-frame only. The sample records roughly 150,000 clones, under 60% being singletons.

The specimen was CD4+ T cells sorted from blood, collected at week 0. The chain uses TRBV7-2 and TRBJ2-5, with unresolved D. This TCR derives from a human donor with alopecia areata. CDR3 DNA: TGTGCCAGCAGCCTTGTGGAGACCCAGTACTTC. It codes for CASSLVETQYF.